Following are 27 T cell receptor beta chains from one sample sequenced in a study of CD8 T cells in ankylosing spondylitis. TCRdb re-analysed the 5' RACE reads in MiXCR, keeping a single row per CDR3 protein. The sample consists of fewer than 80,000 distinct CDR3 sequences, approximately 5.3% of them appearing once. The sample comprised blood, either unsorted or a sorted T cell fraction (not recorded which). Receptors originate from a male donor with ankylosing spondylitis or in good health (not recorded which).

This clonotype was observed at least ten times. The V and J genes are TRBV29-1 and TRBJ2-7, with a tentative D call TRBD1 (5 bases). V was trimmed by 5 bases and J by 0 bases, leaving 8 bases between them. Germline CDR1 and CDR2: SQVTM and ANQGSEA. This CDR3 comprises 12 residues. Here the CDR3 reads CSVQGSSYEQYF. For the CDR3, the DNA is TGCAGCGTTCAGGGTTCCTCCTACGAGCAGTACTTC.

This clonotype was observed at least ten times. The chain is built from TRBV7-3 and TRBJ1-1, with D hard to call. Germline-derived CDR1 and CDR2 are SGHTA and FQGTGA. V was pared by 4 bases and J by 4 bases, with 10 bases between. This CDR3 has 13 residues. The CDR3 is CASSSLVGTEAFF. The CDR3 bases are TGTGCCAGCAGCTCCCTCGTTGGCACTGAAGCTTTCTTT.

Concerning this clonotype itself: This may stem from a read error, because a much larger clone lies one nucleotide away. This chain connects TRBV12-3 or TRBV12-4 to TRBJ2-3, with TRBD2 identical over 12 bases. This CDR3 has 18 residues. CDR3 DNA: TGTGCCAGCCTTAGGCGGACTAGCGGGGATTTCAGCACAGGTACGCAGTATTTT. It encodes CASLRRTSGDFSTGTQYF.

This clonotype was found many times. The CDR3 nucleotides are TGTGCCAGCAGTCACCGACGGGAGAGCAATCAGCCCCAGCATTTT. Translating gives CASSHRRESNQPQHF. The chain recombines TRBV6-5 with TRBJ1-5; D not certain. The germline V gene has CDR1 MNHEY and CDR2 SVGAGI. V lost 5 bases and J lost 1, with 12 bases in between. The CDR3 extends over 15 amino acids.

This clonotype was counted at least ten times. The CDR3 region has the DNA TGCGCCAGCAGCTCAGGGGACAGAAACACTGAAGCTTTCTTT. This translates into CASSSGDRNTEAFF. J is TRBJ1-1 and V is TRBV5-1, with TRBD1 matching 7 bases. The CDR3 is 14 amino acids. Germline CDR1 and CDR2: SGHRS and YFSETQ. The V and J ends lost 3 bases and 2 bases, in that order; junction bases with no gene match: 4.

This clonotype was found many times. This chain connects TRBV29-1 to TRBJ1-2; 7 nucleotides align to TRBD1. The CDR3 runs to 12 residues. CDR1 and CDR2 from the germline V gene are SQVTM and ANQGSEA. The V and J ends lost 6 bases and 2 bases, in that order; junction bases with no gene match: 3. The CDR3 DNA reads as TGCAGCGTAAAAGGGGGCAACTATGGCTACACCTTC. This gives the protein CSVKGGNYGYTF. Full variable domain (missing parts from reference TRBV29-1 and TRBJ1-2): SAVISQKPSRDICQRGTSLTIQCQVDSQVTMMFWYRQQPGQSLTLIATANQGSEATYESGFVIDKFPISRPNLTFSTLTVSNMSPEDSSIYLCSVKGGNYGYTFGSGTRLTVV.

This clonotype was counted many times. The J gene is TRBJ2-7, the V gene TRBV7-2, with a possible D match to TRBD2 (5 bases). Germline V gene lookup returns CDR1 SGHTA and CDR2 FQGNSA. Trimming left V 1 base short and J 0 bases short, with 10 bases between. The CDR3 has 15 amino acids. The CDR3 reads CASSLVEGSSYEQYF. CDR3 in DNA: TGTGCCAGCAGCTTAGTAGAGGGATCCTCCTACGAGCAGTACTTC.

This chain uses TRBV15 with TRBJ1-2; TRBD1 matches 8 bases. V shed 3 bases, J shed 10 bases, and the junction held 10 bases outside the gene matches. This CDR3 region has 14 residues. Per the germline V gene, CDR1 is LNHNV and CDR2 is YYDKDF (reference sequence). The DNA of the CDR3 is TGTGCCACCAGCAGTGTACAGGACAGGGATACCTACACCTTC. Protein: CATSSVQDRDTYTF.

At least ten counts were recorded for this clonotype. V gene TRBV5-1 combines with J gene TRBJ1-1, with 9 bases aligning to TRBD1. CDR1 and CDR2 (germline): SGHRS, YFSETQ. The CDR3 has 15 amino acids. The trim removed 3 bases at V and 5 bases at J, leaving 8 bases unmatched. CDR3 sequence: CASSSRTGARTEAFF. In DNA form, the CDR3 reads TGCGCCAGCAGCTCAAGGACAGGGGCAAGGACTGAAGCTTTCTTT.

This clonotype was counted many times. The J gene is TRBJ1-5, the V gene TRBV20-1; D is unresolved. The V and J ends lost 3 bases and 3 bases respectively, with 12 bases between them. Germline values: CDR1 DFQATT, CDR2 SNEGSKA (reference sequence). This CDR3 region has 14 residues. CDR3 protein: CSASSFGSNQPQHF. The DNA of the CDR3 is TGCAGTGCTAGTAGCTTTGGGTCCAATCAGCCCCAGCATTTT.

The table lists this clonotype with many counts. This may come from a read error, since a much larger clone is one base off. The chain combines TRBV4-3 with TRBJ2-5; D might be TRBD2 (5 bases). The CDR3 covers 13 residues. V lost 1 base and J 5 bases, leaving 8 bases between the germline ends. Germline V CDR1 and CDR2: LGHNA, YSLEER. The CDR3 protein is CASSQGPGETQYF. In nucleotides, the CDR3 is TGCGCCAGCAGCCAAGGCCCGGGGGAGACCCAGTACTTC.

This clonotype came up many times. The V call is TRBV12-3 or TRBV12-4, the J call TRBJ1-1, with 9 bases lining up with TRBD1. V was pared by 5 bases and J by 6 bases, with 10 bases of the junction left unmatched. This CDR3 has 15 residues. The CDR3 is CASSPTGQGEAEAFF. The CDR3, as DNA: TGTGCCAGCAGTCCTACGGGACAGGGAGAGGCTGAAGCTTTCTTT.

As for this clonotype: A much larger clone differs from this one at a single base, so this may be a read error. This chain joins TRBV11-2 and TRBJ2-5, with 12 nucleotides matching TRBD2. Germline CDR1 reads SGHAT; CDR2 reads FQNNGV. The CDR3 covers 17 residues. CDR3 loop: CANSLGETSGGFETQYF. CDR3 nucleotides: TGTGCCAACAGCTTAGGGGAGACTAGCGGGGGTTTCGAGACCCAGTACTTC.

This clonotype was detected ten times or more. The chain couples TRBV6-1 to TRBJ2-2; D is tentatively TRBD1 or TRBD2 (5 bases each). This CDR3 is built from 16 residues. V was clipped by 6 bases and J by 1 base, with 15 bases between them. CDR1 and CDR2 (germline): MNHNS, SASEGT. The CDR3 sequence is CASSAVPGRNTGELFF. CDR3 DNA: TGTGCCAGCAGCGCCGTTCCGGGACGGAACACCGGGGAGCTGTTTTTT.

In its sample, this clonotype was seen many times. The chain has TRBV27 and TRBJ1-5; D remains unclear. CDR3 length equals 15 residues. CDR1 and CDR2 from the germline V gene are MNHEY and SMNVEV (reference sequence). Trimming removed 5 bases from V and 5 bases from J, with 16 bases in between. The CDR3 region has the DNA TGTGCCAGCAGTCTCTTCAGTAGTCCGGATCAGCCCCAGCATTTT. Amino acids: CASSLFSSPDQPQHF.

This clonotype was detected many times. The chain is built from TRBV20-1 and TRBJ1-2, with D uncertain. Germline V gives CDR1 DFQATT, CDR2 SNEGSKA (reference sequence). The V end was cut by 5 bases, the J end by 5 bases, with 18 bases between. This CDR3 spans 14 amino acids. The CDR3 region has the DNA TGCAGTGCTCGCGGGATCCCCAATCTTTATGGCTACACCTTC. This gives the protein CSARGIPNLYGYTF.

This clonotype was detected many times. In nucleotides, the CDR3 is TGTGCCAGCGCAACCGGGACAGGGGGCTACGAGCAGTACTTC. This translates into CASATGTGGYEQYF. The chain combines TRBV27 with TRBJ2-7, with TRBD1 matching over 11 bases. The CDR3 totals 14 residues. CDR1 is MNHEY and CDR2 is SMNVEV in the germline V gene (reference sequence). V shed 8 bases, J shed 3 bases, and the junction held 6 bases outside the gene matches.

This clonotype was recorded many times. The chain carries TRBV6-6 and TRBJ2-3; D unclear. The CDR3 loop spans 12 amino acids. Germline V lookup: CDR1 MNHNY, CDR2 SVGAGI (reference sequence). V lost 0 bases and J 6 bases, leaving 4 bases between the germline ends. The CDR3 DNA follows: TGTGCCAGCAGTTACTCGAGGGATACGCAGTATTTT. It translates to CASSYSRDTQYF.

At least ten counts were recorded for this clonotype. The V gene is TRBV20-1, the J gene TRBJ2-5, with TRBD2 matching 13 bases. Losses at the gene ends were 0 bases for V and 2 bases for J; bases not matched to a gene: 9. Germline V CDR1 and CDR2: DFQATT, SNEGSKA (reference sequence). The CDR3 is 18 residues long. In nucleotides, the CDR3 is TGCAGTGCTAGAGATTCAAGCGAACTAGCGGGGGGGCAAGAGACCCAGTACTTC. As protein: CSARDSSELAGGQETQYF.

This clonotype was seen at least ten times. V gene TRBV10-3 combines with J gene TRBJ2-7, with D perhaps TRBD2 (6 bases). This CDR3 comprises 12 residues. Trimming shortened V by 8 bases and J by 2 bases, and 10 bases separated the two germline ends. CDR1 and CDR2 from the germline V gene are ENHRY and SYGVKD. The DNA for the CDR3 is TGTGCCATCGCTGGAGGGCCCTACGAGCAGTACTTC. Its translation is CAIAGGPYEQYF.

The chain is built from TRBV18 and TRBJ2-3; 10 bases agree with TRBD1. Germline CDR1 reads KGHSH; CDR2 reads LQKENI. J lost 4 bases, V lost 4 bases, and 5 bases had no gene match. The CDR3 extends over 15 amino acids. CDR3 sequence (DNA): TGTGCCAGCTCACTGCTCGGGACAGGGGCAGATACGCAGTATTTT. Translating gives CASSLLGTGADTQYF.

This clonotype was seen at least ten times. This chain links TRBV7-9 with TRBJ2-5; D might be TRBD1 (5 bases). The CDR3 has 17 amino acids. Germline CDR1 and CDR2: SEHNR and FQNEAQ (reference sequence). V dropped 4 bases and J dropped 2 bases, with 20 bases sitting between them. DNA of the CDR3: TGTGCCAGCAGCTCCGAAGGGGCAGGGCTAGAACAAGAGACCCAGTACTTC. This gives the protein CASSSEGAGLEQETQYF.

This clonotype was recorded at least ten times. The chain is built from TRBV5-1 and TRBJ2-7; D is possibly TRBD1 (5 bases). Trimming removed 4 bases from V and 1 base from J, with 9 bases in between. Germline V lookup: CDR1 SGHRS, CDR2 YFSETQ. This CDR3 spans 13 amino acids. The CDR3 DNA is TGCGCCAGCAGCGCCGGACAATCCTACGAGCAGTACTTC. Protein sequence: CASSAGQSYEQYF.

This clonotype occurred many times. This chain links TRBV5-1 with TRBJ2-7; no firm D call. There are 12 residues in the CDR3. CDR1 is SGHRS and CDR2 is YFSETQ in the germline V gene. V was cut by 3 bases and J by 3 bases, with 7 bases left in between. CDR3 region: CASSSESYEQYF. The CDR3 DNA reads TGCGCCAGCAGCTCGGAAAGCTACGAGCAGTACTTC.

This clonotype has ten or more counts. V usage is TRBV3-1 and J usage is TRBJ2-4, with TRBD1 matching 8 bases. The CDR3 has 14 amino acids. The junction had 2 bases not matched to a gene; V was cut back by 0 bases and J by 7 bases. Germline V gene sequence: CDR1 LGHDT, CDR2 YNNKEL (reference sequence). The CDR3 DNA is TGTGCCAGCAGCCAAGAAACAGGGGGGAACATTCAGTACTTC. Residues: CASSQETGGNIQYF.

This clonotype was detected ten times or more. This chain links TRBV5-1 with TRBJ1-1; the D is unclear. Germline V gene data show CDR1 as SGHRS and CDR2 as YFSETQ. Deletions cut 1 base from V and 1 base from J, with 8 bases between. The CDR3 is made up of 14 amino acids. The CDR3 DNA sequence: TGCGCCAGCAGCTTGTCACAGACGAACACTGAAGCTTTCTTT. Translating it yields CASSLSQTNTEAFF.

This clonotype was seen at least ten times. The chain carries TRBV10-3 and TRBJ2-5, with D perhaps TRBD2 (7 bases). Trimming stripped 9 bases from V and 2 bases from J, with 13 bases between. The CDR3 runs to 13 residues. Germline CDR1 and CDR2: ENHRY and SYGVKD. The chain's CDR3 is CAIAGTQQETQYF. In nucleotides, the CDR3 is TGTGCCATAGCGGGGACACAACAAGAGACCCAGTACTTC.